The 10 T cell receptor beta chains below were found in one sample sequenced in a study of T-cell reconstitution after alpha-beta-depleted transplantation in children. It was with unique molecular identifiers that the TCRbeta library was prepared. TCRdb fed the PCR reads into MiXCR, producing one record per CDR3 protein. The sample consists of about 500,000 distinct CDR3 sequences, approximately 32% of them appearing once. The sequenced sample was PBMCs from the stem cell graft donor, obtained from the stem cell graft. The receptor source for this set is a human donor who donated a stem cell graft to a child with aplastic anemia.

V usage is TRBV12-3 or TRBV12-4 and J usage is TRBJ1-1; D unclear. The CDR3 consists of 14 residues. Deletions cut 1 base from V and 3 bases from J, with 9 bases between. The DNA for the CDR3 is TGTGCCAGCAGTTTAGGGAGTCATCACACTGAAGCTTTCTTT. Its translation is CASSLGSHHTEAFF.

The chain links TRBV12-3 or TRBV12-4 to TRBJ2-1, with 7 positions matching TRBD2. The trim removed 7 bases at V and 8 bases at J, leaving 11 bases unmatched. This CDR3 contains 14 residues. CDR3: CASTKTSWNHEQFF. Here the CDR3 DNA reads TGTGCCAGCACCAAGACTAGCTGGAATCATGAGCAGTTCTTC.

The DNA for the CDR3 is TGTGCCAGCAGCTCAGGGATTCGAGGACGACGGGATCAGCCCCAGCATTTT. Translating it yields CASSSGIRGRRDQPQHF. The chain joins TRBV7-6 to TRBJ1-5; maybe TRBD1 (5 bases). The CDR3 loop spans 17 amino acids. The V gene's germline CDR1 is SGHVS and CDR2 FNYEAQ. V shed 4 bases and J shed 5 bases, with 21 bases lying between them.

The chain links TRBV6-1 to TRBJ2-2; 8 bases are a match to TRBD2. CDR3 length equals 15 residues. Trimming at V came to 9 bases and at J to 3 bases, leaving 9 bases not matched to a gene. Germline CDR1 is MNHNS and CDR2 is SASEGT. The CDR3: CASRNREGYTGELFF. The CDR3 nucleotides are TGTGCCAGTAGGAACCGGGAGGGATACACCGGGGAGCTGTTTTTT.

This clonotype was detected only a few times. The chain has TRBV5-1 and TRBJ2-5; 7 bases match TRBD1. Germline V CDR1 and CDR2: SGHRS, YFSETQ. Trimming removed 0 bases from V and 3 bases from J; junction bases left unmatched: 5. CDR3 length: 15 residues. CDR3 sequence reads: CASSLGHGTEETQYF. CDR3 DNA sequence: TGCGCCAGCAGCTTGGGCCACGGGACAGAAGAGACCCAGTACTTC.

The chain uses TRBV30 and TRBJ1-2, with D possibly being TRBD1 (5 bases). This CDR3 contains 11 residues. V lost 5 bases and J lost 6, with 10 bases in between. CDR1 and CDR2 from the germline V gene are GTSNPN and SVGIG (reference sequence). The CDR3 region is CAWLGRNGYTF. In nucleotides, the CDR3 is TGTGCCTGGCTGGGGCGTAATGGCTACACCTTC.

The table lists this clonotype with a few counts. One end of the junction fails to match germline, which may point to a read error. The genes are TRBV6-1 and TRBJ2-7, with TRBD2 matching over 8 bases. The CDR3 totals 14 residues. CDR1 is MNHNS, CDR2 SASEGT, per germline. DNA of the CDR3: TGTGCCAGCAGTAAAGCGGGAGTTGGCCACGAGCAGTACTTC. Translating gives CASSKAGVGHEQYF.

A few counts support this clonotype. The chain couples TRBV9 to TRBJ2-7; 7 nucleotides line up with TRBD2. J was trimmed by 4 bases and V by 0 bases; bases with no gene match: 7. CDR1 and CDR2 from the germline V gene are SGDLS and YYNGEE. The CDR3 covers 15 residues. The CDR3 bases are TGTGCCAGCAGCGTAGGTGGCGGGAGCGGGTACGAGCAGTACTTC. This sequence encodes CASSVGGGSGYEQYF.

The CDR3 loop reads CASRGGSYEQYF. CDR3 in DNA: TGTGCCAGCAGAGGGGGATCCTACGAGCAGTACTTC. This chain uses TRBV7-8 with TRBJ2-7; tentative D call: TRBD1 (6 bases). The CDR3 has 12 residues. The germline CDR1 and CDR2 sequences are SGHVS and FQNEAQ. The germline V and J ends were trimmed by 6 bases and 1 base, with 7 bases remaining between them.

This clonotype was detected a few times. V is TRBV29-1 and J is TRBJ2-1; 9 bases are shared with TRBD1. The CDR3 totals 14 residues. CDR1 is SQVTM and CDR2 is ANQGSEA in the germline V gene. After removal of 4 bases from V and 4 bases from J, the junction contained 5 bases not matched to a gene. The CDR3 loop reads CSVAGTGTYNEQFF. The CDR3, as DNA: TGCAGCGTTGCGGGGACAGGGACATACAATGAGCAGTTCTTC.